One sample yielded the 17 T cell receptor beta chains listed below, sequenced in a study of neoadjuvant anti-PD-1 for oral cavity cancer. Generated by immunoSEQ multiplex PCR, the TCRdb table keeps only in-frame clones and is missing some. The sample gives about 14,000 clones, 60% to 65% of which show up once; 2.4% is in the top ten. The source material was PBMCs, sampled before nivolumab (anti-PD-1) treatment. The source of these receptors is a person between 35 and 79 years old with oral cavity squamous cell carcinoma.

This chain joins TRBV10-1 and TRBJ1-1; TRBD1 is a possible D gene (5 bases). The V gene lost 2 bases and the J gene lost 8 bases, with 12 bases spanning the gap. Germline CDR1 and CDR2: WNHNN and SYGVQD (reference sequence). CDR3 length: 13 amino acids. DNA for the CDR3: TGCGCCAGCAGTGAGGTAGGGGCCCACGAAGCTTTCTTT. This translates into CASSEVGAHEAFF.

The gene calls are TRBV5-8 and TRBJ1-1; D remains ambiguous. V lost 1 base, J lost 6 bases, and 4 bases lay in between. Per the germline V gene, CDR1 is SGHTS and CDR2 is YDEGEE. This CDR3 is 11 amino acids long. The CDR3 bases are TGTGCCAGCAGCTTGATGGCTGAAGCTTTCTTT. Amino acids: CASSLMAEAFF.

The chain links TRBV21-1 to TRBJ2-7. TRBV21-1 is a recognized pseudogene. This CDR3 is built from 16 residues. This chain's CDR3 is CASSKQGRTYSYEQYF. CDR3 bases: TGTGCCAGCAGCAAACAAGGCCGGACCTATTCCTACGAGCAGTACTTC.

The V call is TRBV7-3, the J call TRBJ1-1; no definite D call. V shed 1 base and J shed 1 base, with 13 bases lying between them. The length of the CDR3 is 16 residues. Germline CDR1 is SGHTA and CDR2 is FQGTGA. The chain's CDR3 is CASSLNSIESNTEAFF. The CDR3 DNA is TGTGCCAGCAGCTTAAATTCGATAGAATCGAACACTGAAGCTTTCTTT.

This clone was detected once. The chain carries TRBV5-6 and TRBJ1-1; D gene ambiguous. Per the germline V gene, CDR1 is SGHDT and CDR2 is YYEEEE. The ends were cut back, 0 bases at V and 8 bases at J, with 5 bases in the middle. The CDR3 has 11 amino acids. In nucleotides, the CDR3 is TGTGCCAGCAGCTTGGACGGCGAAGCTTTCTTT. Its protein product is CASSLDGEAFF.

This chain connects TRBV6-1 to TRBJ2-1; D may be TRBD1 or TRBD2 (5 bases each). CDR3 length equals 16 residues. Trimming removed 4 bases from V and 3 bases from J, with 16 bases in between. Germline loops: CDR1 MNHNS, CDR2 SASEGT. Here the CDR3 reads CASSGPRGPSYNEQFF. Written as DNA, the CDR3 is TGTGCCAGCAGTGGACCAAGGGGACCTAGCTACAATGAGCAGTTCTTC.

The gene calls are TRBV5-6 and TRBJ2-1; no clear D. Germline V gene sequence: CDR1 SGHDT, CDR2 YYEEEE. With 3 bases removed from V and 1 base from J, the gap between germline ends came to 8 bases. The CDR3 is 14 amino acids. CDR3 residues: CASSSQWSYNEQFF. The CDR3 DNA reads as TGTGCCAGCAGCTCCCAATGGTCCTACAATGAGCAGTTCTTC.

This chain joins TRBV6-1 and TRBJ2-7, with D maybe TRBD2 (5 bases). The V gene's germline CDR1 is MNHNS and CDR2 SASEGT. Trimming stripped 6 bases from V and 2 bases from J, with 11 bases between. The CDR3 loop spans 13 amino acids. CDR3 DNA: TGTGCCAGCAGCCGTCGGGGAGCCTACGAGCAGTACTTC. It is translated as CASSRRGAYEQYF.

This rearrangement joins TRBV28 to TRBJ1-2; TRBD1 agrees at 8 bases. V was pared by 6 bases and J by 2 bases, with 5 bases of the junction left unmatched. The germline V gene has CDR1 MDHEN and CDR2 SYDVKM. The CDR3 extends over 14 amino acids. In DNA, the CDR3 is TGTGCCAGCAGACGGACAGGGTCCAACTATGGCTACACCTTC. This translates into CASRRTGSNYGYTF.

The chain links TRBV18 to TRBJ1-5; no clear D. V was shortened by 3 bases and J by 6 bases, with 12 bases between the two germline ends. This CDR3 region has 14 residues. The germline gives CDR1 KGHSH, CDR2 LQKENI. The chain's CDR3 is CASSPQHLGQPQHF. The CDR3 coding sequence is TGTGCCAGCTCACCTCAGCACCTCGGTCAGCCCCAGCATTTT.

A few counts support this clone. The chain is built from TRBV5-1 and TRBJ2-3; 8 nucleotides agree with TRBD1. CDR3 length: 13 residues. Germline V lookup: CDR1 SGHRS, CDR2 YFSETQ. After removal of 0 bases from V and 9 bases from J, the junction contained 3 bases not matched to a gene. The CDR3 protein is CASSLEGTGTQYF. In nucleotides, the CDR3 is TGCGCCAGCAGCTTGGAGGGGACAGGCACGCAGTATTTT. Combining the CDR3 with reference TRBV5-1 and TRBJ2-3 gives the whole variable domain KAGVTQTPRYLIKTRGQQVTLSCSPISGHRSVSWYQQTPGQGLQFLFEYFSETQRNKGNFPGRFSGRQFSNSRSEMNVSTLELGDSALYLCASSLEGTGTQYFGPGTRLTVL.

The CDR3 DNA sequence: TGCGCCAGCAGCGCCGGACAGTATGCGGGAGGTGAGCAGTTCTTC. This encodes CASSAGQYAGGEQFF. The chain carries TRBV5-1 and TRBJ2-1; 8 bases match TRBD2. Losses at the gene ends were 4 bases for V and 9 bases for J; bases not matched to a gene: 12. The CDR3 extends over 15 amino acids. From germline, CDR1 is SGHRS and CDR2 YFSETQ.

The chain carries TRBV4-1 and TRBJ1-3, with no clear D. CDR1 and CDR2 from the germline V gene are MGHRA and YSYEKL. V shed 0 bases and J shed 2 bases, with 8 bases lying between them. The CDR3 spans 15 residues. CDR3 residues: CASSQDRGTGNTIYF. DNA for the CDR3: TGCGCCAGCAGCCAAGATCGGGGAACTGGAAACACCATATATTTT.

V and J are TRBV2 and TRBJ2-2; tentatively, D is TRBD1 or TRBD2 (5 bases each). The V end was cut by 5 bases, the J end by 6 bases, with 10 bases between. Germline V gene lookup returns CDR1 SNHLY and CDR2 FYNNEI. This CDR3 contains 13 residues. The CDR3 DNA reads as TGTGCCAGCAGTCAACAGGAGGCCGGGGAGCTGTTTTTT. Translating it yields CASSQQEAGELFF.

The CDR3 reads CASSMGLLGELFF. As DNA, the CDR3 is TGTGCCAGTAGTATGGGGCTCCTGGGGGAGCTGTTTTTT. V gene TRBV19 combines with J gene TRBJ2-2, with D possibly matching TRBD1 (5 bases). The germline V gene encodes CDR1 LNHDA and CDR2 SQIVND (reference sequence). This CDR3 comprises 13 residues. With 3 bases removed from V and 8 bases from J, the gap between germline ends came to 10 bases.

In its sample, this clone was seen a few times. The chain employs TRBV7-3 and TRBJ1-1; D gene uncertain. Trimming stripped 3 bases from V and 3 bases from J, with 8 bases between. Per the germline V gene, CDR1 is SGHTA and CDR2 is FQGTGA. The CDR3 runs to 13 residues. CDR3: CASSFFTDTEAFF. In DNA, the CDR3 is TGTGCCAGCAGCTTCTTCACGGACACTGAAGCTTTCTTT.

This clone was observed a few times. The rearrangement uses TRBV10-3 and TRBJ1-2; 8 bases line up with TRBD1. The CDR3 is 14 residues long. Germline V lookup: CDR1 ENHRY, CDR2 SYGVKD. Trimming removed 5 bases from V and 4 bases from J; junction bases left unmatched: 6. CDR3 coding DNA: TGTGCCATCAGTACTACAGGGGGAACCTATGGCTACACCTTC. This encodes CAISTTGGTYGYTF.